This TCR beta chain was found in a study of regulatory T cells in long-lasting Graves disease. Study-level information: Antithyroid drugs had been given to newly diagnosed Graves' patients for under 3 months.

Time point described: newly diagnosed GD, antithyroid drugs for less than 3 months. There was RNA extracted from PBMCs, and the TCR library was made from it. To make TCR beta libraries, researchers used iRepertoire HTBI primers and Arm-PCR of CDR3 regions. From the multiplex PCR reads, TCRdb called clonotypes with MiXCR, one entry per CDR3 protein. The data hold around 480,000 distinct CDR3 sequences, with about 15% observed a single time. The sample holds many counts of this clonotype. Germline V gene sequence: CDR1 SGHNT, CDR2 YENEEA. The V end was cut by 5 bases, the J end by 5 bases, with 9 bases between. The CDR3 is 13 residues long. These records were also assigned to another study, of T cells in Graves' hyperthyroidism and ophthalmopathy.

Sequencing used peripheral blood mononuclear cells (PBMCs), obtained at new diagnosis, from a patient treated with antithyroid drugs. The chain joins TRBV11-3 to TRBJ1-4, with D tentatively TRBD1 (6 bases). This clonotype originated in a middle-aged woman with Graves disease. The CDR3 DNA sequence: TGTGCCAGCAGCCGGACAGTCAATGAAAAACTGTTTTTT. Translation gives CASSRTVNEKLFF.